A selection of T cell receptor beta chains follows, all from one sample in a study of CD8+ T cells in alopecia areata. Profiling relied on immunoSEQ multiplex PCR, and the TCRdb table lists in-frame clones only, not all of them. This table holds around 200,000 clones, roughly 53% found once. The input for sequencing was CD8+ T cells sorted from blood, taken at week 24, from a patient treated with tofacitinib. All receptors derive from a human donor with alopecia areata. Each CDR3 is given with its conserved first and last residue. D genes are given only for firm matches. The size field is filled for only some rows; it gives once, few, many or a size class.

abundance,d_gene,j_gene,v_gene,CDR3nt,CDR3aa
NA,TRBD2,TRBJ2-3,TRBV4-3,TGCGCCAGCAGCCAAGATCGGCTAGCGGGGGGGCAGGGAGATACGCAGTATTTT,CASSQDRLAGGQGDTQYF
NA,NA,TRBJ1-1,TRBV28,TGTGCCAGCAGTTGGGGCGGAGACACTGAAGCTTTCTTT,CASSWGGDTEAFF
few,TRBD2,TRBJ2-1,TRBV19,TGTGCCAGTACGGGACTAGGGGCCTTTGAGCAGTTCTTC,CASTGLGAFEQFF
few,NA,TRBJ1-2,TRBV9,TGTGCCAGCAGCGTCGAAGCTAACTATGGCTACACCTTC,CASSVEANYGYTF
NA,NA,TRBJ2-7,TRBV9,TGTGCCAGCAGCGTTTCCGGCAGCGAGCAGTACTTC,CASSVSGSEQYF
few,TRBD2,TRBJ2-1,TRBV29-1,TGCAGCGTTGAACAGGAGGTTAGGCTAGCGGGGTACAATGAGCAGTTCTTC,CSVEQEVRLAGYNEQFF
NA,NA,TRBJ2-1,TRBV6-1,TGTGCCAGCAACCGGGGGGCCATATACAATGAGCAGTTCTTC,CASNRGAIYNEQFF
once,NA,TRBJ1-2,TRBV4-3,TGCGCCAGCAGCCAAGAAACAGTTTTAACCTTC,CASSQETVLTF
NA,NA,TRBJ1-5,TRBV21-1,TGTGCCAGCAGCTCGGGAGGGGGCAGGCAGCCCCAGCATTTT,CASSSGGGRQPQHF
NA,NA,TRBJ1-1,TRBV4-3,TGCGCCAGCAGCCAAATTTTGGGGGGGACGGACACTGAAGCTTTCTTT,CASSQILGGTDTEAFF
NA,NA,TRBJ2-1,TRBV11-2,TGTGCCAGCAGCCTAGTGGGGGGCGGCGGTGAGCAGTTCTTC,CASSLVGGGGEQFF
NA,NA,TRBJ2-5,TRBV29-1,TGCAGCGTCTCCGGCGCGTACCAAGAGACCCAGTACTTC,CSVSGAYQETQYF
once,NA,TRBJ2-7,TRBV29-1,TGCAGCGTTGAATTTGAGGGTTTTTACGAGCAGTACTTC,CSVEFEGFYEQYF
NA,NA,TRBJ1-3,TRBV18,TGTGCCAGCGACGAACGGAGTGGAAACACCATATATTTT,CASDERSGNTIYF
NA,NA,TRBJ1-1,TRBV19,TGTGCCAGTAGTATCACTTCCCTCGTCTTTGTTCCGAACACTGAAGCTTTCTTT,CASSITSLVFVPNTEAFF
few,NA,TRBJ1-2,TRBV30,TGTGCCTTGGAGGCCGGCTACACCTTC,CALEAGYTF
few,NA,TRBJ2-1,TRBV4-3,TGCGCCAGCAGCCAAGGAAGCGAGCAGTTCTTC,CASSQGSEQFF